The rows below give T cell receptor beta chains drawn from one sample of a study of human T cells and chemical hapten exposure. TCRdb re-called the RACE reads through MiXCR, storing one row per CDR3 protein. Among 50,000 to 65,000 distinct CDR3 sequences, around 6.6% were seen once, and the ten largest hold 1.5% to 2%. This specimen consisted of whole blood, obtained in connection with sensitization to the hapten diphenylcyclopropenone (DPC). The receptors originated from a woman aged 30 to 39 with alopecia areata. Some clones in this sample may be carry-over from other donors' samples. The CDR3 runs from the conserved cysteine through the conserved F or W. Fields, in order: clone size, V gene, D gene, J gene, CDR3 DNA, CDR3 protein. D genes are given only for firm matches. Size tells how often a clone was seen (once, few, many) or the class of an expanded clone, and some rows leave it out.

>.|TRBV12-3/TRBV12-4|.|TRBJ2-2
TGTGCCAGCGGGGCTCTTGACTCCCCCCCACCCGGGGAGCTGTTTTTT
CASGALDSPPPGELFF
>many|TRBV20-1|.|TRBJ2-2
TGCAGTGCTAGCCGAACAGGGCTGAGCACCGGGGAGCTGTTTTTT
CSASRTGLSTGELFF
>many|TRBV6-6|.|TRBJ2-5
TGTGCCAGCAGTTACGGTTCGTACGAGACCCAGTACTTC
CASSYGSYETQYF
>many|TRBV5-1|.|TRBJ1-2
TGCGCCAGCAGCGTGGGAGGAAACTATGGCTACACCTTC
CASSVGGNYGYTF
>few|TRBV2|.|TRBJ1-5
TGTGCCAGCAAAGTGGGGGTTTCGGTTCAGCCCCAGCATTTT
CASKVGVSVQPQHF
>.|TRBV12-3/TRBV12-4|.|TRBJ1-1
TGTGCCAGCAGTCAGTCCGCCACTGAAGCTTTCTTT
CASSQSATEAFF
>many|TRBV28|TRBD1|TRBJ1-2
TGTGCCAGCAGCCAAACCGGGACAGTCTATGGCTACACCTTC
CASSQTGTVYGYTF
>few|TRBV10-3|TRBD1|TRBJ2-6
TGTGCCATCAGTGGGAGACAGGGAGAAACTGGGGCCAACGTCCTGACTTTC
CAISGRQGETGANVLTF
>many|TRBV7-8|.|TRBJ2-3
TGTGCCAGCAGCTTAGCTCCGCGGATGGGGAGCACAGATACGCAGTATTTT
CASSLAPRMGSTDTQYF
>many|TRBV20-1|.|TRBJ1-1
TGCAGTGCGGGCCTCCGGACAGACACTGAAGCTTTCTTT
CSAGLRTDTEAFF
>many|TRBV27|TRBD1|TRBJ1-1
TGTGCCAGCAGCCCTATCGGCACAGGGGAGGGTACTGAAGCTTTCTTT
CASSPIGTGEGTEAFF
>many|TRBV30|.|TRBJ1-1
TGTGCCTGGAGTGTCACGATCGTGTCTGAAGCTTTCTTT
CAWSVTIVSEAFF
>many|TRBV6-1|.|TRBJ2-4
TGTGCCAGCAGTGAAGGGGGACGGGCCAAAAACATTCAGTACTTC
CASSEGGRAKNIQYF
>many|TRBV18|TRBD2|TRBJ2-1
TGTGCCAGCTCACCAACCGCGGGAGCCCATGAGCAGTTCTTC
CASSPTAGAHEQFF
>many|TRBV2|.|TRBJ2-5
TGTGCCAGCAAGGGGCAGGCCCAAGAGACCCAGTACTTC
CASKGQAQETQYF
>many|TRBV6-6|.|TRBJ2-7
TGTGCCAGCAGTGGGGGCCATGCCAAGCAGTACTTC
CASSGGHAKQYF
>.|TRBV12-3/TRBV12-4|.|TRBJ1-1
TGTGCCAGCAGGCAAATTTACCGGGGCGAGAACACTGAAGCTTTCTTT
CASRQIYRGENTEAFF
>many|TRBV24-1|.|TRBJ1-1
TGTGCCACCAGTGATTTGCACGCATCTTGGAGGGAGGGGACTGAAGCTTTCTTT
CATSDLHASWREGTEAFF
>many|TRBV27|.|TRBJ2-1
TGTGCCAGTACGGAAGGGGCAAGTAGCGAGCAGTTCTTC
CASTEGASSEQFF
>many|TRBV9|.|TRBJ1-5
TGTGCCAGCGGCGGGGGGGAAGGCAATCAGCCCCAGCATTTT
CASGGGEGNQPQHF
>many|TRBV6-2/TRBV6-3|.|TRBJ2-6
TGTGCCAGCAGTCCGAATAGGGACGGGGCCAACGTCCTGACTTTC
CASSPNRDGANVLTF
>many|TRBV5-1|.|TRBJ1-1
TGCGCCAGCAGCTCGCAGGGGTACACTGAAGCTTTCTTT
CASSSQGYTEAFF
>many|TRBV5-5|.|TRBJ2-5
TGTGCCAGCAGCTTGTTGGCAGGGGCCGCTGGGGAGACCCAGTACTTC
CASSLLAGAAGETQYF
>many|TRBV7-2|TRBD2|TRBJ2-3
TGTGCCAGCAGCTTACTAGCGGGGAGATACCCTAGCACAGATACGCAGTATTTT
CASSLLAGRYPSTDTQYF
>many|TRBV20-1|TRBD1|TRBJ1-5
TGCAGCGCAGTCCTATTACAGGGGTCGGGTCAGCCCCAGCATTTT
CSAVLLQGSGQPQHF
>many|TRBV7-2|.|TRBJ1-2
TGTGCCAGCAGCTTCCGTGCGGGCAACTATGGCTACACCTTC
CASSFRAGNYGYTF
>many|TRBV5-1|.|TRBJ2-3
TGCGCCAGCAGCGGAGGGACTTCCGTAAGCACAGATACGCAGTATTTT
CASSGGTSVSTDTQYF
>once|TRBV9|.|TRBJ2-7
TGTGCCAGCAGCGTAGCGGGCAGCTACGAGCAGTACTTC
CASSVAGSYEQYF
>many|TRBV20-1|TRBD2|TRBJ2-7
TGCAGTGCTAGGGACGCGGGGGGGGTCTACGAGCAGTACTTC
CSARDAGGVYEQYF
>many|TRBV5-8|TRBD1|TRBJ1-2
TGTGCCAGCAGCCCGAATGGACAGGGGGCGGACTATGGCTACACCTTC
CASSPNGQGADYGYTF
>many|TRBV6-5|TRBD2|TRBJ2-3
TGTGCCAGCAGTTACGGGTTAGCGGGGACTACAGATACGCAGTATTTT
CASSYGLAGTTDTQYF
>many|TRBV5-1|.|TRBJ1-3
TGCGCCAGCAGCTTGGGGCCCGGCGGCGCTGGAAACACCATATATTTT
CASSLGPGGAGNTIYF
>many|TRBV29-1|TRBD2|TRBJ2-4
TGCAGCGTTGAAGTGGGACTAGCGGGTTCCAAAAACATTCAGTACTTC
CSVEVGLAGSKNIQYF
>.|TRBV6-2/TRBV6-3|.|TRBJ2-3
TGTGCCAGCAGTTACTTTAGCACAGATACGCAGTATTTT
CASSYFSTDTQYF
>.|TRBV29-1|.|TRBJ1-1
TGCAGCGTTGAAGATCGCGGCGGGGGGGAGAAGAACACTGAAGCTTTCTTT
CSVEDRGGGEKNTEAFF
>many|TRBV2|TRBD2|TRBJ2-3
TGTGCCAGCAGCGCTTTTCTAGCGGGGAGGACAGATACGCAGTATTTT
CASSAFLAGRTDTQYF
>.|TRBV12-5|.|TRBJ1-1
TGTGCTAGTGGTTTGTCGGGGGGTAACCGTGAAGCTTTCTTT
CASGLSGGNREAFF
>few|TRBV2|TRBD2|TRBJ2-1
TGTGCCAGTTCCGACCGGGGGGTTGAGCAGTTCTTC
CASSDRGVEQFF
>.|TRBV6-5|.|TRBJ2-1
TGTGCCAGCACTTCTGCTAGACTAAGTGAACAGTTCTTC
CASTSARLSEQFF
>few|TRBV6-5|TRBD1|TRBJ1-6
TGTGCCAGCAGTTACTCCGGGACAGGGGCACTCGGGGGCTCACCCCTCCACTTT
CASSYSGTGALGGSPLHF
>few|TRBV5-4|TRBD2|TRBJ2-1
TGTGCCAGCAGCTACTCAAGCGGGGGGGCAATTGGGGAGCAGTTCTTC
CASSYSSGGAIGEQFF
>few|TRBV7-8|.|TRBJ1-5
TGTGCCAGCAGCCTGAACAGGGTATATAGCAATCAGCCCCAGCATTTT
CASSLNRVYSNQPQHF
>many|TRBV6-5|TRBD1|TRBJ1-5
TGTGCCAGCAGTTCCCCGGGACAGAATCAGCCCCAGCATTTT
CASSSPGQNQPQHF
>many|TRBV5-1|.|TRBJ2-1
TGCGCCAGCAGCACCGGACACAATGAGCAGTTCTTC
CASSTGHNEQFF
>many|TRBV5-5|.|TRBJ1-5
TGTGCCAGCAGCCTGGACATGGGAAGCAATCAGCCCCAGCATTTT
CASSLDMGSNQPQHF
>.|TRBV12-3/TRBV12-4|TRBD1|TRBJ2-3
TGTGCCAGCAAGCCGGGACAGGGAATGGAGGGAAATACGCAGTATTTT
CASKPGQGMEGNTQYF
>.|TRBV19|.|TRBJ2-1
TGTGCCGTATGGGGAACGGTTTATCGCTCCTACAATGAGCAGTTCTTC
CAVWGTVYRSYNEQFF
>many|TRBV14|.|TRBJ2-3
TGTGCCAGCAGCCAAAGTAATGTCCCCACAGATACGCAGTATTTT
CASSQSNVPTDTQYF
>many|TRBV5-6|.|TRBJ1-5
TGTGCCAGCAGCTTGACAGGGAAGAGTCAGCCCCAGCATTTT
CASSLTGKSQPQHF
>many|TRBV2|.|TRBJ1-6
TGTGCCAGCAGTGCGGGAAGGGGCAATTCACCCCTCCACTTT
CASSAGRGNSPLHF
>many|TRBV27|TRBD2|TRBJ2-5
TGTGCCAGCAGTTTCCAGGGAGGGGAAGAGACCCAGTACTTC
CASSFQGGEETQYF
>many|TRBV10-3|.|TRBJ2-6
TGTGCCATCCTAGCCCAGGGTGCGGCCAACGTCCTGACTTTC
CAILAQGAANVLTF
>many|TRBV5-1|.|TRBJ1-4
TGCGCCAGCAGCCTCAGTGAGAGCGGAAATAATGAAAAACTGTTTTTT
CASSLSESGNNEKLFF
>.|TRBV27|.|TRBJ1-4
TGTGCCAGCAGTTCTCGCCCGACTGGAAATGAAAAACTGTTTTTT
CASSSRPTGNEKLFF
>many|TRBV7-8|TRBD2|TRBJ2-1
TGTGCCAGCAGCTTAGCGCTGCGGGGGGGCCGAAATGAGCAGTTCTTC
CASSLALRGGRNEQFF